The 5 T cell receptor beta chains below all came from one sample that was sequenced in a study of blood T cell repertoires in COVID-19. Produced via immunoSEQ multiplex PCR; TCRdb's table is partial and in-frame only. The sample shows hundreds of thousands of clones, roughly 79% of them seen only once. The sequencing sample was made of peripheral blood. The receptor set was obtained from a woman aged 80 or older with acute or convalescent COVID-19.

This chain joins TRBV27 and TRBJ1-1; D is possibly TRBD1 (6 bases). Per germline, CDR1 MNHEY and CDR2 SMNVEV (reference sequence). V was trimmed by 1 base and J by 2 bases, leaving 14 bases between them. The CDR3 runs to 16 residues. The CDR3 sequence: CASSLLATGVNTEAFF. The CDR3 DNA follows: TGTGCCAGCAGTTTATTGGCGACAGGAGTAAACACTGAAGCTTTCTTT.

The chain uses TRBV7-6 and TRBJ1-1; 7 bases match TRBD1. Germline V gene sequence: CDR1 SGHVS, CDR2 FNYEAQ. With 4 bases clipped from V and 5 bases from J, the junction kept 7 bases outside the gene matches. This CDR3 spans 14 amino acids. The CDR3 spells CASSSRDRATEAFF. The CDR3 nucleotides read TGTGCCAGCAGCTCCCGGGACAGAGCAACTGAAGCTTTCTTT.

The chain carries TRBV6-2 or TRBV6-3 and TRBJ2-1; D may be TRBD2 (6 bases). Germline CDR1 is MNHEY and CDR2 is SVGEGT. Trimming stripped 2 bases from V and 7 bases from J, with 9 bases between. There are 13 residues in the CDR3. Here the CDR3 reads CASSYAGFNEQFF. The CDR3 region has the DNA TGTGCCAGCAGTTACGCGGGATTTAATGAGCAGTTCTTC.

V is TRBV4-1 and J is TRBJ1-3, with 8 bases fitting TRBD1. The CDR3 sequence is 16 residues long. The junction had 4 bases not matched to a gene; V was cut back by 3 bases and J by 0 bases. Looked up from germline, CDR1 is MGHRA and CDR2 is YSYEKL. The CDR3 is CASSQEQGVSGNTIYF. The DNA of the CDR3 is TGCGCCAGCAGCCAGGAACAGGGGGTCTCTGGAAACACCATATATTTT.

The chain links TRBV28 to TRBJ1-5; maybe TRBD1 (6 bases). Trimming left V 7 bases short and J 8 bases short, with 12 bases between. In germline, CDR1 is MDHEN, CDR2 SYDVKM. The CDR3 extends over 12 amino acids. This CDR3 is CASTSQGKPQHF. The CDR3 bases are TGTGCCAGCACCTCGCAGGGGAAGCCCCAGCATTTT.